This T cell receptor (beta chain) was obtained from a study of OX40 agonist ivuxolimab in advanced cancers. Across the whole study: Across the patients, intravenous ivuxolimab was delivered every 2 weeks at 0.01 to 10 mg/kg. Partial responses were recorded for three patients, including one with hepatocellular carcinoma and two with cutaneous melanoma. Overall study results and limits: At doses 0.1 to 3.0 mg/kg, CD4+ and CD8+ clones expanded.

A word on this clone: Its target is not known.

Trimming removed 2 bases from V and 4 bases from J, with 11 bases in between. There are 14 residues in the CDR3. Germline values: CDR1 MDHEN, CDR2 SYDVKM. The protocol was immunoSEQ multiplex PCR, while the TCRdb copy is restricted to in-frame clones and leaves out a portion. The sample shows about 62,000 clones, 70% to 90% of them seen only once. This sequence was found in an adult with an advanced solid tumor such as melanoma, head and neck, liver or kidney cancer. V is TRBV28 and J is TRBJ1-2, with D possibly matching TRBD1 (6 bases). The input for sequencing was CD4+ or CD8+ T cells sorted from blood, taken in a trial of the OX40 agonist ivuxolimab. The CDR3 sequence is CASSLPGALYGYTF. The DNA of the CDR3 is TGTGCCAGCAGTTTACCGGGGGCGCTCTATGGCTACACCTTC.